Shown below are 10 T cell receptor beta chains from a single sample sequenced in a study of T cell responses to AZD1222 COVID-19 vaccine. TCRdb keeps only in-frame clones here, not all; method: immunoSEQ multiplex PCR. The table shows roughly 130,000 clones, with 75% to 90% occurring only once. The material was peripheral blood, obtained on day 0 of AZD1222 vaccination. The receptor source for this set is an adult in good health.

This clone has only a few counts. This sequence joins TRBV24-1 and TRBJ2-1; D possibly corresponds to TRBD1 (6 bases). The germline gives CDR1 KGHDR, CDR2 SFDVKD. The CDR3 totals 14 residues. Trimming removed 2 bases from V and 6 bases from J, with 10 bases in between. The CDR3 DNA is TGTGCCACCAGTGATTGGACAGTGGGCAATGAGCAGTTCTTC. Protein sequence: CATSDWTVGNEQFF.

This chain links TRBV18 with TRBJ1-2, with D perhaps matching TRBD1 (5 bases). This CDR3 has 17 residues. Per germline, CDR1 KGHSH and CDR2 LQKENI. With 5 bases removed from V and 6 bases from J, the gap between germline ends came to 25 bases. In nucleotides, the CDR3 is TGTGCCAGCTCAAAGATTCCGACAGCCCTGCGGGGAAATGGCTACACCTTC. It translates to CASSKIPTALRGNGYTF.

This clone appeared a few times. The gene calls are TRBV27 and TRBJ2-7, with 14 bases fitting TRBD2. With 0 bases clipped from V and 6 bases from J, the junction kept 1 base outside the gene matches. CDR1 MNHEY and CDR2 SMNVEV come from the germline V gene (reference sequence). This CDR3 has 15 residues. The CDR3 protein is CASSLSTSGGGEQYF. The CDR3 DNA reads TGTGCCAGCAGTTTATCGACTAGCGGGGGGGGCGAGCAGTACTTC.

This clone showed up just a few times. This chain links TRBV30 with TRBJ2-7; 9 bases align to TRBD2. Germline V gives CDR1 GTSNPN, CDR2 SVGIG (reference sequence). Trimming cost V 0 bases and J 6 bases; bases outside gene matches: 15. CDR3 size: 17 residues. The CDR3 DNA is TGTGCCTGGAGTGTAATCCTCAGAAGCGGGGGGAAACGCGAGCAGTACTTC. As protein: CAWSVILRSGGKREQYF.

With respect to this clone: The junction departs from germline at one end; a sequencing error may be responsible. J is TRBJ1-2 and V is TRBV12-3 or TRBV12-4; D gene uncertain. This CDR3 spans 11 amino acids. This CDR3 reads CASTSNRGVYF. The DNA for the CDR3 is TGTGCCAGCACCTCCAACCGCGGGGTTTACTTC.

This sequence joins TRBV11-2 and TRBJ2-1; 11 nucleotides agree with TRBD2. The CDR3 length is 17 residues. Germline values: CDR1 SGHAT, CDR2 FQNNGV. J lost 1 base, V lost 4 bases, and 6 bases had no gene match. This CDR3 reads CASSSLRLAGSYNEQFF. CDR3 DNA: TGTGCCAGCAGCTCCCTTAGACTAGCGGGGTCCTACAATGAGCAGTTCTTC.

Remarks on this clone: Compared with germline, one end of the junction differs, possibly owing to a read error. V is TRBV11-1 and J is TRBJ2-5; 11 bases are shared with TRBD2. In germline, CDR1 is SGHAT, CDR2 FQDESV (reference sequence). This CDR3 comprises 15 residues. CDR3 sequence (DNA): TGTGCCAGCAGCGTAGCGGGGGGGCCGGGAGAGACCCAGTACTTC. Translating it yields CASSVAGGPGETQYF.

The rearrangement links TRBV30 to TRBJ2-7; TRBD1 might be the D (6 bases). This CDR3 has 13 residues. V lost 5 bases and J lost 2, with 13 bases in between. Germline V lookup: CDR1 GTSNPN, CDR2 SVGIG (reference sequence). Here the CDR3 reads CAWCRGRPYEQYF. The CDR3 nucleotides are TGTGCCTGGTGCAGGGGTCGGCCCTACGAGCAGTACTTC. Full variable domain (missing parts from reference TRBV30 and TRBJ2-7): SQTIHQWPATLVQPVGSPLSLECTVEGTSNPNLYWYRQAAGRGLQLLFYSVGIGQISSEVPQNLSASRPQDRQFILSSKKLLLSDSGFYLCAWCRGRPYEQYFGPGTRLTVT.

This chain uses TRBV7-9 with TRBJ2-5; 8 bases map to TRBD1. From germline, CDR1 is SEHNR and CDR2 FQNEAQ (reference sequence). J lost 5 bases, V lost 1 base, and 9 bases had no gene match. The CDR3 length is 16 residues. The CDR3 coding sequence is TGTGCCAGCAGCTTAGGGGGCACAGGGGGAATGGAGACCCAGTACTTC. Translation gives CASSLGGTGGMETQYF.

The chain employs TRBV5-1 and TRBJ2-5; D uncertain. The V end was cut by 4 bases, the J end by 1 base, with 5 bases between. The length of the CDR3 is 12 residues. Germline V gene lookup returns CDR1 SGHRS and CDR2 YFSETQ. The CDR3 nucleotides read TGCGCCAGCAGCGATTCCCAAGAGACCCAGTACTTC. Translation gives CASSDSQETQYF.